The 16 T cell receptor beta chains given below trace back to one sample, sequenced in a study of blood T cell dynamics during melanoma immunotherapy. TCRdb's table, derived via immunoSEQ multiplex PCR, lists solely in-frame clones and lacks some. This table holds more than 13,000 clones, more than 85% found once. The time point: week 3, after first cycle of checkpoint inhibitor. Source: blood, taken from a patient treated with checkpoint blockade. These receptors were obtained from a human donor with melanoma.

The gene calls are TRBV7-2 and TRBJ2-5; D could derive from TRBD1 or TRBD2 (5 bases each). V dropped 2 bases and J dropped 1 base, with 8 bases sitting between them. The CDR3 has 14 amino acids. Germline loops: CDR1 SGHTA, CDR2 FQGNSA. The CDR3 DNA sequence: TGTGCCAGCAGCTTAATCGGGACCCAAGAGACCCAGTACTTC. Translated, it gives CASSLIGTQETQYF.

This chain connects TRBV21-1 to TRBJ1-2; TRBD1, the table's D call, lacks a check against the DNA. TRBV21-1 constitutes a pseudogene. CDR3 size: 15 residues. The CDR3, as DNA: TGTGCCAGCAGCAGCTCGACAGACCCAGAGTATGGCTACACCTTC. Translating gives CASSSSTDPEYGYTF.

This chain uses TRBV4-1 with TRBJ1-2, with 8 bases matching TRBD1. Trimming removed 3 bases from V and 7 bases from J; junction bases left unmatched: 13. CDR1 and CDR2 (germline): MGHRA, YSYEKL. The CDR3 has 16 amino acids. CDR3 in DNA: TGCGCCAGCAGCCACTACCCTTGGACAGGGCATCCTGGCTACACCTTC. This sequence encodes CASSHYPWTGHPGYTF.

The chain links TRBV19 to TRBJ2-3; 16 bases align to TRBD2. With 3 bases clipped from V and 2 bases from J, the junction kept 8 bases outside the gene matches. Germline V lookup: CDR1 LNHDA, CDR2 SQIVND (reference sequence). The CDR3 runs to 19 residues. CDR3 in DNA: TGTGCCAGTAGTATGGGACTAGCGGGAGGGCGTCGGTCCACAGATACGCAGTATTTT. Its translation is CASSMGLAGGRRSTDTQYF.

There are a few counts of this clone. The chain links TRBV19 to TRBJ2-3; D might be TRBD2 (6 bases). Deletions cut 3 bases from V and 9 bases from J, with 19 bases between. The CDR3 covers 15 residues. CDR1 is LNHDA and CDR2 is SQIVND in the germline V gene (reference sequence). For the CDR3, the DNA is TGTGCCAGTAGTATTTGGGTCCGCGGGATCGTCACGCAGTATTTT. It encodes CASSIWVRGIVTQYF.

The chain couples TRBV12-5 to TRBJ2-1; 8 bases are a match to TRBD2. The CDR3 has 17 residues. CDR1 and CDR2 (germline): LGHNT, FRNRAP. Germline trimming cut 4 bases from V and 7 bases from J; bases unmatched to any gene: 15. The CDR3 loop is CASGSRALSGSGNEQFF. CDR3 DNA: TGTGCTAGTGGTTCGAGGGCCCTGAGCGGGAGTGGAAATGAGCAGTTCTTC. The full variable domain, in which reference TRBV12-5 and TRBJ2-1 provide the parts outside the CDR3, is DARVTQTPRHKVTEMGQEVTMRCQPILGHNTVFWYRQTMMQGLELLAYFRNRAPLDDSGMPKDRFSAEMPDATLATLKIQPSEPRDSAVYFCASGSRALSGSGNEQFFGPGTRLTVL.

This chain uses TRBV6-1 with TRBJ1-2; no definite D call. In germline, CDR1 is MNHNS, CDR2 SASEGT. V dropped 4 bases and J dropped 5 bases, with 5 bases sitting between them. The CDR3 runs to 11 residues. The CDR3 sequence is CASSAVYGYTF. The DNA of the CDR3 is TGTGCCAGCAGTGCGGTATATGGCTACACCTTC.

This chain connects TRBV6-5 to TRBJ1-1; D is uncertain. The CDR3 contains 14 residues. The V gene lost 2 bases and the J gene lost 1 base, with 8 bases spanning the gap. In germline, CDR1 is MNHEY, CDR2 SVGAGI. The CDR3, as DNA: TGTGCCAGCAGTTACCGTTCCCCGAACACTGAAGCTTTCTTT. This translates into CASSYRSPNTEAFF.

The V and J genes are TRBV11-2 and TRBJ2-2, with unresolved D. Germline loops: CDR1 SGHAT, CDR2 FQNNGV. The CDR3 totals 18 residues. Between the trimmed V and J ends, which lost 6 bases and 7 bases, there was a span of 27 bases. CDR3 residues: CASRPNPVFLRSGGELFF. The CDR3 bases are TGTGCCAGCAGACCAAACCCAGTCTTCTTAAGGTCGGGCGGGGAGCTGTTTTTT.

The chain couples TRBV6-1 to TRBJ1-4; D perhaps matches TRBD1 (6 bases). Germline V CDR1 and CDR2: MNHNS, SASEGT. CDR3 size: 14 residues. V was trimmed by 3 bases and J by 7 bases, leaving 12 bases between them. CDR3 loop: CASSDWTASEKLFF. CDR3 DNA: TGTGCCAGCAGTGACTGGACAGCTTCTGAAAAACTGTTTTTT.

J is TRBJ1-4 and V is TRBV27; TRBD1 might be the D (5 bases). This CDR3 is 15 amino acids long. The germline V gene encodes CDR1 MNHEY and CDR2 SMNVEV (reference sequence). Trimming removed 0 bases at V and 3 bases at J, with 8 bases between. The CDR3 region has the DNA TGTGCCAGCAGTTTATCACGGACACCTAATGAAAAACTGTTTTTT. Residues: CASSLSRTPNEKLFF.

The V and J genes are TRBV30 and TRBJ2-4; weak D call: TRBD2 (6 bases). The CDR3 covers 13 residues. Germline CDR1 and CDR2: GTSNPN and SVGIG (reference sequence). V was clipped by 6 bases and J by 13 bases, with 22 bases between them. CDR3 sequence: CACGYGYSGAQYF. In nucleotides, the CDR3 is TGTGCCTGTGGATACGGGTATAGCGGTGCCCAGTACTTC.

The chain has TRBV30 and TRBJ2-7, with 14 nucleotides matching TRBD2. V gave up 3 bases and J gave up 0 bases; unmatched junction bases: 13. The CDR3 is made up of 19 amino acids. Germline CDR1 reads GTSNPN; CDR2 reads SVGIG (reference sequence). The CDR3 DNA reads TGTGCCTGGAGGAAGAGAAGGGGACTAGCGGGGGTCCTCTCCTACGAGCAGTACTTC. Residues: CAWRKRRGLAGVLSYEQYF.

This chain links TRBV7-9 with TRBJ2-5, with 15 bases that match TRBD2. After removal of 7 bases from V and 7 bases from J, the junction contained 7 bases not matched to a gene. CDR3 size: 15 residues. CDR1 is SEHNR and CDR2 is FQNEAQ in the germline V gene (reference sequence). This CDR3 reads CASIAGLAGGWTQYF. Written as DNA, the CDR3 is TGTGCCAGCATCGCGGGACTAGCGGGGGGCTGGACCCAGTACTTC.

This clone occurred a few times. The chain employs TRBV5-4 and TRBJ1-6, with TRBD1 matching over 7 bases. V shed 3 bases, J shed 7 bases, and the junction held 10 bases outside the gene matches. Germline assignment: CDR1 SGHNT and CDR2 YYREEE (reference sequence). The CDR3 sequence is 16 residues long. As DNA, the CDR3 is TGTGCCAGCAGCTCGCCGACAGGGATGTCGAATTCACCCCTCCACTTT. Translating gives CASSSPTGMSNSPLHF.

This rearrangement joins TRBV5-8 to TRBJ2-1; possible D gene TRBD2, 6 bases. CDR1 is SGHTS and CDR2 is YDEGEE in the germline V gene. The CDR3 has 16 amino acids. Trimming shortened V by 6 bases and J by 4 bases, and 20 bases separated the two germline ends. The chain's CDR3 is CASIPRRGLGYNEQFF. The CDR3 DNA is TGTGCCAGCATCCCCCGGAGGGGTTTGGGGTACAATGAGCAGTTCTTC. The complete variable domain, with remaining parts taken from reference TRBV5-8 and TRBJ2-1, reads EAGVTQSPTHLIKTRGQQATLRCSPISGHTSVYWYQQALGLGLQFLLWYDEGEERNRGNFPPRFSGRQFPNYSSELNVNALELEDSALYLCASIPRRGLGYNEQFFGPGTRLTVL.